Listed below are T cell receptor beta chains from one sample, sequenced in a study of identical twins. TCRdb analysed the 5' RACE reads with MiXCR anew, one entry per CDR3 protein. The data show around 690,000 distinct CDR3 sequences, roughly 20% seen once. These data also featured in a second study, about T cells expressing NK-cell markers.

Sequencing used PBMCs. The origin of the receptors is a woman younger than 30 in good health. CDR3s include the opening cysteine and the closing phenylalanine or tryptophan. Fields, in order: clone size, V gene, J gene, D gene, CDR3 protein, CDR3 DNA. The D gene is left open where the match is weak. Clone size is shown for a subset of rows, as once, few, many or a class of expanded clone.

many	TRBV21-1	TRBJ2-3	-	CASSKSASTDTQYF	TGTGCCAGCAGCAAATCGGCCAGTACAGATACGCAGTATTTT
many	TRBV7-9	TRBJ2-1	TRBD2	CASSLGTSGSYNEQFF	TGTGCCAGCAGCCTGGGGACTAGCGGGAGCTACAATGAGCAGTTCTTC
few	TRBV6-5	TRBJ2-5	TRBD1	CASSYSGQQETQYF	TGTGCCAGCAGTTACTCGGGACAGCAAGAGACCCAGTACTTC
-	TRBV7-9	TRBJ2-2	TRBD1	CASSITGAHGELFF	TGTGCCAGCAGCATCACAGGGGCCCACGGGGAGCTGTTTTTT
-	TRBV5-6	TRBJ1-3	TRBD1	CASIDRAGGNTIYF	TGTGCCAGCATCGACAGGGCAGGAGGAAACACCATATATTTT
few	TRBV20-1	TRBJ2-3	TRBD2	CSASVAGGPGDTQYF	TGCAGTGCTTCCGTAGCGGGAGGCCCCGGAGATACGCAGTATTTT
-	TRBV6-5	TRBJ2-5	TRBD2	CASSYRLAVFQETQYF	TGTGCCAGCAGTTACCGACTAGCGGTTTTCCAAGAGACCCAGTACTTC
-	TRBV10-3	TRBJ2-6	TRBD2	CAISPLGLAGTGANVLTF	TGTGCCATCAGTCCCCTGGGACTAGCGGGCACTGGGGCCAACGTCCTGACTTTC
-	TRBV20-1	TRBJ2-1	-	CSALVVNEQFF	TGCAGTGCTCTCGTGGTCAATGAGCAGTTCTTC
-	TRBV4-2	TRBJ2-7	-	CASSQDRGDEQYF	TGTGCCAGCAGCCAAGACAGGGGGGACGAGCAGTACTTC
-	TRBV30	TRBJ2-5	TRBD2	CAWEPGLAGRQETQYF	TGTGCCTGGGAACCCGGACTAGCGGGACGCCAAGAGACCCAGTACTTC
few	TRBV13	TRBJ2-5	-	CASSLSTEETQYF	TGTGCCAGCAGCCTCTCAACGGAAGAGACCCAGTACTTC
-	TRBV7-6	TRBJ2-7	-	CASSLEVWGTSSSYEQYF	TGTGCCAGCAGCTTAGAGGTCTGGGGCACCTCTAGCTCCTACGAGCAGTACTTC
few	TRBV7-2	TRBJ2-3	-	CASSLALAADTQYF	TGTGCCAGCAGCTTAGCTCTAGCCGCAGATACGCAGTATTTT
-	TRBV3-1	TRBJ2-5	-	CASSQRDPLVF	TGTGCCAGCAGCCAACGGGACCCGTTGGTCTTC
-	TRBV4-3	TRBJ1-2	-	CASSQDFWGIRDYGYTF	TGCGCCAGCAGCCAAGATTTTTGGGGAATACGGGACTATGGCTACACCTTC
few	TRBV5-1	TRBJ2-7	-	CASSLPRAYEQYF	TGCGCCAGCAGCTTGCCCAGGGCCTACGAGCAGTACTTC
few	TRBV30	TRBJ2-7	-	CAWSPPLAHEQYF	TGTGCCTGGAGTCCCCCCCTAGCCCACGAGCAGTACTTC
-	TRBV20-1	TRBJ2-1	-	CSALAPRGVGNNEQFF	TGCAGTGCCCTTGCCCCGAGGGGTGTGGGTAACAATGAGCAGTTCTTC
-	TRBV12-5	TRBJ2-3	-	CASGLTTSTDTQYF	TGTGCTAGTGGTTTGACCACTAGCACAGATACGCAGTATTTT
many	TRBV5-1	TRBJ2-7	-	CASTKTAVSYEQYF	TGCGCCAGCACCAAGACCGCCGTCTCCTACGAGCAGTACTTC
few	TRBV5-1	TRBJ1-6	TRBD1	CASSLIGGINSPLHF	TGCGCCAGCAGCTTAATAGGGGGCATAAATTCACCCCTCCACTTT
-	TRBV20-1	TRBJ2-7	TRBD2	CSASGLETYEQYF	TGCAGTGCTTCGGGACTAGAGACCTACGAGCAGTACTTC
few	TRBV20-1	TRBJ2-1	TRBD1	CSARDRGQAKQFF	TGCAGTGCTAGAGATCGGGGACAGGCTAAGCAGTTCTTC
few	TRBV19	TRBJ2-7	-	CASSSEGLSSYEQYF	TGTGCCAGTAGTTCCGAGGGCCTCAGCTCCTACGAGCAGTACTTC
many	TRBV4-2	TRBJ2-3	-	CASSQVALVDTQYF	TGTGCCAGCAGCCAGGTGGCGTTAGTCGATACGCAGTATTTT
few	TRBV6-1	TRBJ2-3	-	CASSPPPNQGGTDTQYF	TGTGCCAGCAGCCCTCCCCCAAACCAGGGCGGCACAGATACGCAGTATTTT
-	TRBV12-3/TRBV12-4	TRBJ1-2	-	CASSFSHRSGYTF	TGTGCCAGCAGTTTTTCGCACAGGAGCGGCTACACCTTC
few	TRBV29-1	TRBJ2-5	-	CSVEQGSSVETQYF	TGCAGCGTTGAACAGGGGTCAAGTGTCGAGACCCAGTACTTC
-	TRBV5-1	TRBJ2-1	-	CASSLQERGNEQFF	TGCGCCAGCAGCTTACAGGAAAGGGGGAATGAGCAGTTCTTC
few	TRBV3-1	TRBJ1-5	-	CASSQRVGPQHF	TGTGCCAGCAGCCAACGGGTAGGACCCCAGCATTTT
many	TRBV10-2	TRBJ1-5	-	CASSEGGFNQPQHF	TGCGCCAGCAGTGAAGGTGGATTCAATCAGCCCCAGCATTTT
few	TRBV20-1	TRBJ2-3	TRBD2	CSAGKAGATDTQYF	TGCAGTGCTGGAAAAGCGGGAGCGACAGATACGCAGTATTTT
-	TRBV6-5	TRBJ2-7	-	CASSYSRSSYEQYF	TGTGCCAGCAGTTACTCGAGGTCAAGCTACGAGCAGTACTTC
few	TRBV5-1	TRBJ2-1	TRBD1	CASSLGGQGRSRQFF	TGCGCCAGCAGCTTGGGCGGACAGGGGAGGTCAAGGCAGTTCTTC
-	TRBV20-1	TRBJ2-2	TRBD2	CSATGLAGGPTGELFF	TGCAGTGCTACCGGACTAGCGGGGGGGCCGACCGGGGAGCTGTTTTTT
-	TRBV18	TRBJ1-2	-	CASSEGRLYGYTF	TGTGCCAGCTCGGAGGGACGGCTCTATGGCTACACCTTC
-	TRBV6-1	TRBJ2-7	-	CASSEDTYSYEQYF	TGTGCCAGCAGTGAAGACACATACTCCTACGAGCAGTACTTC
-	TRBV6-1	TRBJ1-2	-	CASSTGRGNYGYTF	TGTGCCAGCAGTACAGGGAGGGGTAACTATGGCTACACCTTC
-	TRBV6-5	TRBJ1-1	TRBD1	CASSWQGGVETEAFF	TGTGCCAGCAGTTGGCAGGGGGGTGTGGAAACTGAAGCTTTCTTT
many	TRBV7-9	TRBJ1-1	-	CASSPHGQTEAFF	TGTGCCAGCAGCCCACACGGACAGACTGAAGCTTTCTTT
-	TRBV7-9	TRBJ2-3	-	CASSLWGETDTQYF	TGTGCCAGCAGCCTCTGGGGGGAAACAGATACGCAGTATTTT
few	TRBV4-3	TRBJ2-3	-	CASSLGPSSATQYF	TGCGCCAGCAGCCTCGGGCCATCCTCAGCTACGCAGTATTTT
few	TRBV9	TRBJ2-1	-	CASSVEGNPYNEQFF	TGTGCCAGCAGCGTAGAGGGAAACCCTTACAATGAGCAGTTCTTC
-	TRBV4-1	TRBJ2-5	-	CASSQESRRTQYF	TGCGCCAGCAGCCAAGAAAGCCGGCGGACCCAGTACTTC
once	TRBV20-1	TRBJ2-1	TRBD2	CSAGGPRTSTRDEQFF	TGCAGTGCGGGGGGGCCTAGGACTAGCACTAGGGATGAGCAGTTCTTC
-	TRBV20-1	TRBJ2-3	TRBD2	CSASWRGASTDTQYF	TGCAGTGCTAGTTGGCGGGGGGCTAGCACAGATACGCAGTATTTT
-	TRBV3-1	TRBJ2-6	TRBD2	CASRNIAGGSSGANVLTF	TGTGCCAGCAGGAATATAGCGGGGGGAAGCTCTGGGGCCAACGTCCTGACTTTC
-	TRBV5-1	TRBJ2-1	-	CASTQLSSYNEQFF	TGCGCCAGCACGCAGTTAAGCTCCTACAATGAGCAGTTCTTC
-	TRBV10-3	TRBJ2-5	TRBD2	CAIRGTSGVQETQYF	TGTGCCATCAGAGGGACTAGCGGGGTGCAAGAGACCCAGTACTTC
many	TRBV5-1	TRBJ2-1	-	CASSLFESSYNEQFF	TGCGCCAGCAGCTTGTTCGAGAGCTCCTACAATGAGCAGTTCTTC
-	TRBV11-2	TRBJ2-1	-	CASSLSPRASEQFF	TGTGCCAGCAGCTTGAGCCCGCGGGCCAGTGAGCAGTTCTTC